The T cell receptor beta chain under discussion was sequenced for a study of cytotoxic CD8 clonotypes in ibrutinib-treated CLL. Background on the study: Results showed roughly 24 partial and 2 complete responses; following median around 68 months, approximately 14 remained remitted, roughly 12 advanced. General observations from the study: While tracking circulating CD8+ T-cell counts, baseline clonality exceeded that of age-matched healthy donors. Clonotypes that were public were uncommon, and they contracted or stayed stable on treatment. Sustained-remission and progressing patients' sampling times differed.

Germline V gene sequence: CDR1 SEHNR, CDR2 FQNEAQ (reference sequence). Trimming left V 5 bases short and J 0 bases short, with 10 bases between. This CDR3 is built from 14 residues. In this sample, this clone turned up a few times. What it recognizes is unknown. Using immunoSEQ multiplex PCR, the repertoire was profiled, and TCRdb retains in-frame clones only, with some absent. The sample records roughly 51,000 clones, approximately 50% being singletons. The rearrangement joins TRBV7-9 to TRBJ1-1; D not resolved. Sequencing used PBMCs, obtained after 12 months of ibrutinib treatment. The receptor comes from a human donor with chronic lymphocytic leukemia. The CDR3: CASSLGVMNTEAFF. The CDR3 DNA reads TGTGCCAGCAGCCTCGGGGTGATGAACACTGAAGCTTTCTTT. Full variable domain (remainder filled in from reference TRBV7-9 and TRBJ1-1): DTGVSQNPRHKITKRGQNVTFRCDPISEHNRLYWYRQTLGQGPEFLTYFQNEAQLEKSRLLSDRFSAERPKGSFSTLEIQRTEQGDSAMYLCASSLGVMNTEAFFGQGTRLTVV.